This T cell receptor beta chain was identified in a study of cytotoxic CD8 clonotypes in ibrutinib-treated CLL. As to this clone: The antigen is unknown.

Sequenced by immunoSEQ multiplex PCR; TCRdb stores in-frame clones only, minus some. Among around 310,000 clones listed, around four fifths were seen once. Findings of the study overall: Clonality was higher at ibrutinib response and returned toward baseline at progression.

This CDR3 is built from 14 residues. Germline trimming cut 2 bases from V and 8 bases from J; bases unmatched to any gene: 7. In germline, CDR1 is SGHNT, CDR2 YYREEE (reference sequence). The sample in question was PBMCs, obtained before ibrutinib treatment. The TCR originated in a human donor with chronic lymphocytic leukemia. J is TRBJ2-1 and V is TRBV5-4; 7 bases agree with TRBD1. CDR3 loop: CASSLTGVRDEQFF. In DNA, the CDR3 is TGTGCCAGCAGCTTAACAGGGGTACGCGATGAGCAGTTCTTC.